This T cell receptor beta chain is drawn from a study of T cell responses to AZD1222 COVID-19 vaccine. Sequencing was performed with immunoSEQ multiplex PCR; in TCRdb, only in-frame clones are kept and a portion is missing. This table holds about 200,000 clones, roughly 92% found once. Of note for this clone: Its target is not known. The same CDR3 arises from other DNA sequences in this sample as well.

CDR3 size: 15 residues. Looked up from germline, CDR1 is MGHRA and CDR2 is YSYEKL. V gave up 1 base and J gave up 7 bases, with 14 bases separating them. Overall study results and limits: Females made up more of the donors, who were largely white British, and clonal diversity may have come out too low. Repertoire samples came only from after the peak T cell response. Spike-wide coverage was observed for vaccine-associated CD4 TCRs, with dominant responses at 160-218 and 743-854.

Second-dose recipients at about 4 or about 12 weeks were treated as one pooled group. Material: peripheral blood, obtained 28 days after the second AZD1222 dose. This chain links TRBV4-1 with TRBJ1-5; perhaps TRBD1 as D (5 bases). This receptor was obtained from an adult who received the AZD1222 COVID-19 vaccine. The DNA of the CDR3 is TGCGCCAGCAGCCAAGGGGGTCAGGGAGTCCAGCCCCAGCATTTT. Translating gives CASSQGGQGVQPQHF.